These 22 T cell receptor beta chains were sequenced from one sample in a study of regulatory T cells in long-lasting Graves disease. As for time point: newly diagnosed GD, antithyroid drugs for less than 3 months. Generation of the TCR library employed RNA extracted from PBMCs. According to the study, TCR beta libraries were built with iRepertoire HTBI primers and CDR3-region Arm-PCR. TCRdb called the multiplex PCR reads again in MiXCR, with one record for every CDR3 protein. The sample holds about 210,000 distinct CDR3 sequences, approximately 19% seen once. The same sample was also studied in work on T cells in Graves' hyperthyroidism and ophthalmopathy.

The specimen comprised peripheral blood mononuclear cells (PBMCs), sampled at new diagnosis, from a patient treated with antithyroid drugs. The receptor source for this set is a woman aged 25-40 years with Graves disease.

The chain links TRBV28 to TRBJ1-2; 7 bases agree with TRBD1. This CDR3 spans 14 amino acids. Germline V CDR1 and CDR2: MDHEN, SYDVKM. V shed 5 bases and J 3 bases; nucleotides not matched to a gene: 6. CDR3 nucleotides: TGTGCCAGCAGTAAAATGCAGGGGGACTATGGCTACACCTTC. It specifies CASSKMQGDYGYTF.

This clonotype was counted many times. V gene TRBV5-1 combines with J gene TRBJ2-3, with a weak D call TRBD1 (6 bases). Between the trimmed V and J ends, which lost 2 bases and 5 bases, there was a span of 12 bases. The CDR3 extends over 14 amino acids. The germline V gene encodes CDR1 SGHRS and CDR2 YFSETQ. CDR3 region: CASSFEGGGDTQYF. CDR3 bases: TGCGCCAGCAGCTTTGAAGGGGGTGGAGATACGCAGTATTTT.

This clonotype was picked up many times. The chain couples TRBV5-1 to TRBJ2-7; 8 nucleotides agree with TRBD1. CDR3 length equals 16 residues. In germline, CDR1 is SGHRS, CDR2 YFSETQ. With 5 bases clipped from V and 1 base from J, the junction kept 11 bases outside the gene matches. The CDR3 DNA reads TGCGCCAGCAGTGCGGGCTACAGGGGGAGGTCCTACGAGCAGTACTTC. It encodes CASSAGYRGRSYEQYF. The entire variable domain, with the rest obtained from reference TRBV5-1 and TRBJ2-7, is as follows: KAGVTQTPRYLIKTRGQQVTLSCSPISGHRSVSWYQQTPGQGLQFLFEYFSETQRNKGNFPGRFSGRQFSNSRSEMNVSTLELGDSALYLCASSAGYRGRSYEQYFGPGTRLTVT.

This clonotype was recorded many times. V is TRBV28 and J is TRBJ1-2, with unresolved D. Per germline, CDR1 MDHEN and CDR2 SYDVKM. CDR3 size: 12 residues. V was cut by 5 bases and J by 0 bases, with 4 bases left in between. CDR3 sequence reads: CASSDSNYGYTF. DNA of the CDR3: TGTGCCAGCAGTGACTCTAACTATGGCTACACCTTC.

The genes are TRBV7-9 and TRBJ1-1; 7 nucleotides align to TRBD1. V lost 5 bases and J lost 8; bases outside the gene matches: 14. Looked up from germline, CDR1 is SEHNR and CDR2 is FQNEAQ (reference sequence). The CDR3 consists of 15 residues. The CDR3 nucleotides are TGTGCCAGCAGCCCCAGGACAGGTTGGACAGGAGAAGCTTTCTTT. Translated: CASSPRTGWTGEAFF.

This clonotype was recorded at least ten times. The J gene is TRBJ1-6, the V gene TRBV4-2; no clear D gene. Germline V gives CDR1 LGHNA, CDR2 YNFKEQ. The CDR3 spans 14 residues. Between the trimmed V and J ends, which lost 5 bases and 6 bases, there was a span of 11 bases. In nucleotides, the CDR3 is TGTGCCAGCAGCGTCGAGGGTAGTAATTCACCCCTCCACTTT. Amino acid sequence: CASSVEGSNSPLHF.

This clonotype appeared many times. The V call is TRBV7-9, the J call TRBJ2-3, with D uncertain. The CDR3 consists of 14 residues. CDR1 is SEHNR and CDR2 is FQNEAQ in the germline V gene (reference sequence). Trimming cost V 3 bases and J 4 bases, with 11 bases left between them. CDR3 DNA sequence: TGTGCCAGCAGCTTGGTTGATAGAGCAGATACGCAGTATTTT. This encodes CASSLVDRADTQYF. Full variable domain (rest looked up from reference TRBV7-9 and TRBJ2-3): DTGVSQNPRHKITKRGQNVTFRCDPISEHNRLYWYRQTLGQGPEFLTYFQNEAQLEKSRLLSDRFSAERPKGSFSTLEIQRTEQGDSAMYLCASSLVDRADTQYFGPGTRLTVL.

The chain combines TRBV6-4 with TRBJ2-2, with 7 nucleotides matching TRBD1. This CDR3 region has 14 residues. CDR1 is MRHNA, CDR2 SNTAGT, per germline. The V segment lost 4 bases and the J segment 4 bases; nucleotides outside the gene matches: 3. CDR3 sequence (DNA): TGTGCCAGCAGTGCGACAGGGACCACCGGGGAGCTGTTTTTT. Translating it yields CASSATGTTGELFF.

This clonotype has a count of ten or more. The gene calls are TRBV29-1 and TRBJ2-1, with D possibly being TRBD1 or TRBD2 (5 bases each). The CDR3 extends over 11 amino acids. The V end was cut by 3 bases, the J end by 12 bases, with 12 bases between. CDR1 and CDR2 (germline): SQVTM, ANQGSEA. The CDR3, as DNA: TGCAGCGTTGATGTGGGGGTAGTGCAGTTCTTC. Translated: CSVDVGVVQFF.

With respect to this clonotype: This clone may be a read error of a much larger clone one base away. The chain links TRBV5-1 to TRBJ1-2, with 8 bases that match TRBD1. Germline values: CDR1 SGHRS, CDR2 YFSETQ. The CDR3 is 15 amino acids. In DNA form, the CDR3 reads TGCACCAGCAGCGGAGGACAGGGCGCCGTCTATGGCTACACCTTC. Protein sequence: CTSSGGQGAVYGYTF.

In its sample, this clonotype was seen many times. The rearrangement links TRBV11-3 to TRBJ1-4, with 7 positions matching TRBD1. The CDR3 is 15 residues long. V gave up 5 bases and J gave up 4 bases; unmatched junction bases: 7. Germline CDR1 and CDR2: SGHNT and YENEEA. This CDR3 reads CASSGTGVGNEKLFF. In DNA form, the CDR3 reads TGTGCCAGCAGCGGAACAGGGGTGGGTAATGAAAAACTGTTTTTT.

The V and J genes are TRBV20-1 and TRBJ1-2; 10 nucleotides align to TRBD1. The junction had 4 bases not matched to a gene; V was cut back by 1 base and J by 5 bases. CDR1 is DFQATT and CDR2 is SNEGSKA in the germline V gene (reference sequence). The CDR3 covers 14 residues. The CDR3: CSARVRTGGYGYTF. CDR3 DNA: TGCAGTGCTAGAGTTCGGACAGGGGGATATGGCTACACCTTC.

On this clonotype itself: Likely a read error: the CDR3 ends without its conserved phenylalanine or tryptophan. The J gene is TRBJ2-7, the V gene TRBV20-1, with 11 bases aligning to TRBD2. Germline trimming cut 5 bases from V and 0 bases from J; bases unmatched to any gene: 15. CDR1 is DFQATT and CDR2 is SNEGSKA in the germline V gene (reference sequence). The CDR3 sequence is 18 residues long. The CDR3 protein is CSALPWVAGGMTSYEQYL. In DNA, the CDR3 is TGCAGTGCTCTACCCTGGGTAGCGGGAGGGATGACCTCCTACGAGCAGTACCTC.

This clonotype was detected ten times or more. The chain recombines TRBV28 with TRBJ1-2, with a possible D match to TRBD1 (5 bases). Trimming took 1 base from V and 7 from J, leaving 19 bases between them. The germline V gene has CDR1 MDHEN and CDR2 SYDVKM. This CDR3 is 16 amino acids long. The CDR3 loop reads CASSLSGTPRKIGYTF. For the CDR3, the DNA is TGTGCCAGCAGTTTATCCGGGACTCCGCGTAAAATTGGCTACACCTTC.

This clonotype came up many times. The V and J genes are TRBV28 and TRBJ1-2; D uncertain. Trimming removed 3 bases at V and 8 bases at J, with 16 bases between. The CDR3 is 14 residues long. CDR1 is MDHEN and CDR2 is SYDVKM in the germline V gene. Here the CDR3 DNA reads TGTGCCAGCAGTTTCCACGGCAGCAGTATCGGCTACACCTTC. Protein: CASSFHGSSIGYTF.

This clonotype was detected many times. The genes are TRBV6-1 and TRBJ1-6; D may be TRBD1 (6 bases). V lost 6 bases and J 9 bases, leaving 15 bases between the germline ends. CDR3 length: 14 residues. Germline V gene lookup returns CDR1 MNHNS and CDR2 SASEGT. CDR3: CASRQGVGSSPLHF. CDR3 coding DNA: TGTGCCAGCAGACAGGGAGTGGGTAGTTCACCCCTCCACTTT.

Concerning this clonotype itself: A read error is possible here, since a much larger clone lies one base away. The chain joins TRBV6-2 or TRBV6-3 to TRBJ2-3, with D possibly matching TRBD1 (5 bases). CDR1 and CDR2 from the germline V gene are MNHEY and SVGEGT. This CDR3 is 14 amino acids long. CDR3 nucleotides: TGTGCCAGCAGCCTAGACAGAAGCACAGATACGCGGTATTTT. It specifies CASSLDRSTDTRYF.

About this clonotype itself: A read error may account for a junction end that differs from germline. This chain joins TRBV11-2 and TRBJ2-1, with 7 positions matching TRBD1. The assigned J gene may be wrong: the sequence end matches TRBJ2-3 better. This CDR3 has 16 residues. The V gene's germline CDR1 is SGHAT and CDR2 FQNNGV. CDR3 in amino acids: CANSLTTGTATDTQYF. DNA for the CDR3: TGTGCCAACAGCCTGACTACCGGGACAGCCACAGATACGCAGTATTTT.

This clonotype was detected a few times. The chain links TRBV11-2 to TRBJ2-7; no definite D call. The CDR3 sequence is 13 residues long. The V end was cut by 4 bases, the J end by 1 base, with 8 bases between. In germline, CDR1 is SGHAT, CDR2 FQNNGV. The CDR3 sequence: CASSWTFSYEQYF. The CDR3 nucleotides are TGTGCCAGCAGCTGGACGTTTTCCTACGAGCAGTACTTC.

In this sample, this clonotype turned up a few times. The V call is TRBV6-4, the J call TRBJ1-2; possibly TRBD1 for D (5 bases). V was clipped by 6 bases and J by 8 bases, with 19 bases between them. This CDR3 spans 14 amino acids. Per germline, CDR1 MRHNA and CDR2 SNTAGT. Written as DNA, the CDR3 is TGTGCCAGCAGCCCCTCGGGGGAGGGCGGCGGCTACACCTTC. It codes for CASSPSGEGGGYTF.

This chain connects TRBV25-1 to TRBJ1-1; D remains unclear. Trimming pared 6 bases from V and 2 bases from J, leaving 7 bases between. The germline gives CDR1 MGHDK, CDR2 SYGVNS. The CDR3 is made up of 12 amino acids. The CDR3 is CASRTSNTEAFF. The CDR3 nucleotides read TGTGCCAGCAGAACGTCAAACACTGAAGCTTTCTTT.

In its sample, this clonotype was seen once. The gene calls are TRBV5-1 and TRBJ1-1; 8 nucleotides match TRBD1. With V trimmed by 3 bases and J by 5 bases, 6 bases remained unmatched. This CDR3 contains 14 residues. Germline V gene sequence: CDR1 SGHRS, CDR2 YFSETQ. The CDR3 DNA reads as TGCGCCAGCAGCTATGCAGGGGGCTGGACTGAAGCTTTCTTT. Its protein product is CASSYAGGWTEAFF.